This entry lists 18 T cell receptor beta chains sequenced from one sample in a study of post-analysis software for immune sequencing data. No cognate antigen is known for these TCRs. Presence of unique molecular identifiers characterized the TCR beta cDNA libraries. TCRdb reprocessed the PCR reads with MiXCR, giving one entry per CDR3 protein. The sample consists of hundreds of thousands of distinct CDR3 sequences, about 27% of them appearing once. Overall study findings and caveats: In patients, five or six TRBV segments were more frequent than in controls, with TRBV5-6, TRBV5-1 and TRBV20-1 among them.

The sample taken for sequencing was blood. All receptors derive from a girl aged 10 to 17 with multiple sclerosis.

This clonotype came up a few times. Mismatch with germline at one junction end may stem from a read error. The chain is built from TRBV11-2 and TRBJ2-4; weak D call: TRBD2 (6 bases). With the DNA end fitting TRBJ2-7 better, the J assignment may be wrong. CDR3 length: 14 amino acids. Germline CDR1 and CDR2: SGHAT and FQNNGV. The CDR3 is CAGSSPGLGYEQYF. Here the CDR3 DNA reads TGTGCCGGCAGCTCGCCGGGACTTGGCTACGAGCAGTACTTC.

In this sample, this clonotype turned up a few times. The chain recombines TRBV29-1 with TRBJ2-6; tentative D call: TRBD2 (5 bases). V dropped 7 bases and J dropped 8 bases, with 12 bases sitting between them. Germline lookup yields CDR1 SQVTM and CDR2 ANQGSEA. The CDR3 contains 12 residues. Written as DNA, the CDR3 is TGCAGCGCGATTGGGAGTACCAACGTCCTGACTTTC. Translated, it gives CSAIGSTNVLTF.

This clonotype was seen a few times. The gene calls are TRBV20-1 and TRBJ1-2; possibly TRBD1 for D (5 bases). Deletions cut 1 base from V and 7 bases from J, with 10 bases between. This CDR3 region has 12 residues. Germline-derived CDR1 and CDR2 are DFQATT and SNEGSKA (reference sequence). In DNA form, the CDR3 reads TGCAGTGCTAGAGTGGGGGGGAGTGGCTACACCTTC. Its protein product is CSARVGGSGYTF.

This clonotype was detected ten times or more. This chain connects TRBV7-2 to TRBJ1-5; no reliable D call. The CDR3 runs to 13 residues. Trimming shortened V by 4 bases and J by 5 bases, and 9 bases separated the two germline ends. Per the germline V gene, CDR1 is SGHTA and CDR2 is FQGNSA. CDR3 sequence reads: CASSSLIDQPQHF. The CDR3 DNA sequence: TGTGCCAGCAGCTCACTAATAGATCAGCCCCAGCATTTT.

There are a few counts of this clonotype. V gene TRBV6-5 combines with J gene TRBJ1-2; D unclear. Trimming removed 0 bases at V and 1 base at J, with 9 bases between. The V gene's germline CDR1 is MNHEY and CDR2 SVGAGI. The CDR3 extends over 15 amino acids. The CDR3: CASSYSQDGNYGYTF. DNA for the CDR3: TGTGCCAGCAGTTACTCTCAGGACGGTAACTATGGCTACACCTTC.

This clonotype was seen at least ten times. The CDR3 loop is CSVEDPLAGGTYEQYF. The CDR3 DNA follows: TGCAGCGTTGAAGACCCTCTGGCGGGAGGTACCTACGAGCAGTACTTC. The rearrangement links TRBV29-1 to TRBJ2-7; 8 positions agree with TRBD2. Germline assignment: CDR1 SQVTM and CDR2 ANQGSEA. Trimming removed 0 bases from V and 2 bases from J; junction bases left unmatched: 9. The CDR3 has 16 residues.

In its sample, this clonotype was seen a few times. The chain links TRBV25-1 to TRBJ2-7, with unresolved D. Trimming pared 5 bases from V and 0 bases from J, leaving 8 bases between. In germline, CDR1 is MGHDK, CDR2 SYGVNS. The CDR3 spans 13 residues. The CDR3 DNA follows: TGTGCCAGCAGTTCAGATTTCTCCTACGAGCAGTACTTC. Amino acids: CASSSDFSYEQYF.

This clonotype was recorded at least ten times. CDR3 region: CASSPLERGPYEQYF. CDR3 DNA sequence: TGTGCCAGCAGCCCTCTTGAGCGGGGACCCTACGAGCAGTACTTC. The rearrangement links TRBV7-2 to TRBJ2-7; 7 bases map to TRBD2. The CDR3 loop spans 15 amino acids. The V segment lost 5 bases and the J segment 2 bases; nucleotides outside the gene matches: 9. From germline, CDR1 is SGHTA and CDR2 FQGNSA.

The CDR3 protein is CASSLRPLNTEAFF. CDR3 coding DNA: TGTGCCAGCAGTTTAAGGCCGCTGAACACTGAAGCTTTCTTT. V usage is TRBV27 and J usage is TRBJ1-1, with D unresolved. V was trimmed by 2 bases and J by 0 bases, leaving 7 bases between them. There are 14 residues in the CDR3. Looked up from germline, CDR1 is MNHEY and CDR2 is SMNVEV (reference sequence).

Here the CDR3 reads CSAMNRRAGSQFF. CDR3 nucleotide sequence: TGCAGTGCTATGAACCGGCGAGCGGGTAGTCAGTTCTTC. V is TRBV20-1 and J is TRBJ2-1; TRBD2 might be the D (6 bases). The CDR3 has 13 amino acids. V lost 4 bases and J 13 bases, leaving 20 bases between the germline ends. CDR1 DFQATT and CDR2 SNEGSKA come from the germline V gene (reference sequence).

With regard to this clonotype: At one end the junction does not follow the germline gene, possibly because of a read error. The chain joins TRBV12-3 or TRBV12-4 to TRBJ2-3; 9 bases match TRBD2. This CDR3 region has 17 residues. The CDR3: CASSFSLAGVSTDAQYF. CDR3 nucleotide sequence: TGTGCCAGCAGTTTCTCATTAGCGGGAGTGTCCACAGATGCGCAGTATTTT.

CDR3 region: CASSQDERRDRNYEQYF. The CDR3 DNA sequence: TGTGCCAGCAGCCAAGACGAACGCCGGGACAGGAACTACGAGCAGTACTTC. The rearrangement joins TRBV3-1 to TRBJ2-7; 8 bases line up with TRBD1. V gave up 0 bases and J gave up 3 bases; unmatched junction bases: 10. The CDR3 spans 17 residues. In germline, CDR1 is LGHDT, CDR2 YNNKEL (reference sequence).

This clonotype showed up just a few times. The chain recombines TRBV27 with TRBJ2-5; 12 nucleotides agree with TRBD1. The CDR3 extends over 15 amino acids. Germline values: CDR1 MNHEY, CDR2 SMNVEV (reference sequence). V lost 5 bases, J lost 5 bases, and 6 bases stayed unmatched. In DNA form, the CDR3 reads TGTGCCAGCAGTCCTTCCGGGACAGGGGGCGAGACCCAGTACTTC. It is translated as CASSPSGTGGETQYF.

This chain connects TRBV3-1 to TRBJ2-1; the match to TRBD2 covers 11 bases. The DNA end lines up better with TRBJ2-7; the J call may be wrong. The germline gives CDR1 LGHDT, CDR2 YNNKEL (reference sequence). The CDR3 contains 17 residues. The CDR3 reads CASSQGIAGGSYNEQYF. As DNA, the CDR3 is TGTGCCAGCAGCCAAGGGATAGCGGGAGGGTCCTACAATGAGCAGTACTTC.

The V call is TRBV5-1, the J call TRBJ2-3; a possible D gene is TRBD2 (6 bases). Trimming stripped 2 bases from V and 4 bases from J, with 8 bases between. Germline CDR1 reads SGHRS; CDR2 reads YFSETQ. The CDR3 sequence is 13 residues long. Here the CDR3 reads CASSFGGSDTQYF. The CDR3 nucleotides are TGCGCCAGCAGCTTCGGGGGATCAGATACGCAGTATTTT.

The rearrangement uses TRBV24-1 and TRBJ2-1, with 10 bases aligning to TRBD2. The trim removed 3 bases at V and 5 bases at J, leaving 15 bases unmatched. CDR1 is KGHDR, CDR2 SFDVKD, per germline. The length of the CDR3 is 19 residues. This CDR3 is CATSDPNMDETSGHNEQFF. CDR3 in DNA: TGTGCCACCAGTGATCCAAACATGGACGAGACTAGCGGGCACAATGAGCAGTTCTTC.

The chain joins TRBV20-1 to TRBJ2-2; the D gene is possibly TRBD2 (6 bases). V was shortened by 0 bases and J by 6 bases, with 8 bases between the two germline ends. Germline assignment: CDR1 DFQATT and CDR2 SNEGSKA (reference sequence). The CDR3 totals 13 residues. CDR3 nucleotides: TGCAGTGCTAGAGACCGGGGGTCCGGGGAGCTGTTTTTT. Amino acid sequence: CSARDRGSGELFF.

V gene TRBV5-1 combines with J gene TRBJ1-4; D may be TRBD1 (6 bases). The CDR3 is made up of 13 amino acids. CDR1 is SGHRS and CDR2 is YFSETQ in the germline V gene. The ends were cut back, 4 bases at V and 5 bases at J, with 9 bases in the middle. The CDR3 reads CASSEGVNEKLFF. CDR3 nucleotide sequence: TGCGCCAGCAGCGAGGGGGTGAATGAAAAACTGTTTTTT.